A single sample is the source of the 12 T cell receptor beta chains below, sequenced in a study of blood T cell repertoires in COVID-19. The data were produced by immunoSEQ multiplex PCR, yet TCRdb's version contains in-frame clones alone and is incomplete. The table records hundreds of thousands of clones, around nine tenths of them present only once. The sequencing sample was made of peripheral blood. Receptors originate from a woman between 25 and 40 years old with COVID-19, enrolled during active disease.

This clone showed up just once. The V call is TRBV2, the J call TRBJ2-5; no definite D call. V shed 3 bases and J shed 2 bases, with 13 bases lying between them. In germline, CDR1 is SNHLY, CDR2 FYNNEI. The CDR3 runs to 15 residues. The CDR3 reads CASSESATPQETQYF. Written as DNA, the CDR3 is TGTGCCAGCAGTGAGAGCGCCACCCCGCAAGAGACCCAGTACTTC.

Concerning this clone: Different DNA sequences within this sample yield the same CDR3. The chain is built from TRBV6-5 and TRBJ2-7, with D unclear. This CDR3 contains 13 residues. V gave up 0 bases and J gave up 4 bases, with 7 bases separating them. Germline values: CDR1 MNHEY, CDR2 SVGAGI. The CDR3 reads CASSYSMSYEQYF. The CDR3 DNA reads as TGTGCCAGCAGTTACTCGATGAGTTACGAGCAGTACTTC.

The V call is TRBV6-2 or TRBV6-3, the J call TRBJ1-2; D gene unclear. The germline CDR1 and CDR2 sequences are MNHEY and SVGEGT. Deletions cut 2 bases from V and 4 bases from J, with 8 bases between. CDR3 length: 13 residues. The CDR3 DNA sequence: TGTGCCAGCAGTTACAGCTTCGGCTATGGCTACACCTTC. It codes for CASSYSFGYGYTF.

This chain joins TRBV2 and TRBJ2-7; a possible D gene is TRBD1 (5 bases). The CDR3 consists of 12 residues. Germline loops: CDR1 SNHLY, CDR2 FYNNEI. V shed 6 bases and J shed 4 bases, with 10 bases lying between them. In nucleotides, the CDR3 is TGTGCCAGCAGGGATGACAGTTACGAGCAGTACTTC. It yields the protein CASRDDSYEQYF.

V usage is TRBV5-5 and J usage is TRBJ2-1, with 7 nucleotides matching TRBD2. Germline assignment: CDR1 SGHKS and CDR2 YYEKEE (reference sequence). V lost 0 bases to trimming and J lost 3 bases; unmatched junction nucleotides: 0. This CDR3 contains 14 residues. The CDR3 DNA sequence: TGTGCCAGCAGCTTGGGCGGGAGCTACAATGAGCAGTTCTTC. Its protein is CASSLGGSYNEQFF.

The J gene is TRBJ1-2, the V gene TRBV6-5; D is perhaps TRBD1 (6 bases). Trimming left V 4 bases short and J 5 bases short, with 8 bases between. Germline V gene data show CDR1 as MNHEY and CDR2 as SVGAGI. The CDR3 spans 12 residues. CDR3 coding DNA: TGTGCCAGCAGTTCAGGGGTATATGGCTACACCTTC. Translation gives CASSSGVYGYTF.

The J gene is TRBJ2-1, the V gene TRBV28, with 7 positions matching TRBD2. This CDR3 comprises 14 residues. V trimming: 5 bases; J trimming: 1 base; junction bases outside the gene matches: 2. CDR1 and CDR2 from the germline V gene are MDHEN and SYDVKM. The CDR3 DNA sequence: TGTGCCAGCAGTCGCGGGAGTTCCTACAATGAGCAGTTCTTC. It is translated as CASSRGSSYNEQFF.

For the CDR3, the DNA is TGTGCCAGCAGTGGGCTTAGAGCGGGAGGCACAGATACGCAGTATTTT. Translation: CASSGLRAGGTDTQYF. The J gene is TRBJ2-3, the V gene TRBV6-1; 8 bases are a match to TRBD2. With 4 bases clipped from V and 1 base from J, the junction kept 7 bases outside the gene matches. The germline V gene has CDR1 MNHNS and CDR2 SASEGT. The length of the CDR3 is 16 residues.

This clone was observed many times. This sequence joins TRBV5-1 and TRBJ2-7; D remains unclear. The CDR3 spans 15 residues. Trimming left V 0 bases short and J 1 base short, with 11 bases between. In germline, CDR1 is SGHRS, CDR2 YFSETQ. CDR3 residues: CASSLAEAPSYEQYF. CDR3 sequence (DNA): TGCGCCAGCAGCTTGGCCGAGGCACCATCCTACGAGCAGTACTTC. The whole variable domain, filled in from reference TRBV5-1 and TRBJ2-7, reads KAGVTQTPRYLIKTRGQQVTLSCSPISGHRSVSWYQQTPGQGLQFLFEYFSETQRNKGNFPGRFSGRQFSNSRSEMNVSTLELGDSALYLCASSLAEAPSYEQYFGPGTRLTVT.

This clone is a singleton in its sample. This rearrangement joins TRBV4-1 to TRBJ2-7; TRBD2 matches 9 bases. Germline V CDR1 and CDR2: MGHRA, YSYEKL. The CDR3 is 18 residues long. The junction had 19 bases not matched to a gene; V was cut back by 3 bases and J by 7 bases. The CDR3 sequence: CASSQAPRGREGPREQYF. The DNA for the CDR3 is TGCGCCAGCAGCCAGGCCCCTAGGGGGCGGGAGGGCCCTCGGGAGCAGTACTTC.

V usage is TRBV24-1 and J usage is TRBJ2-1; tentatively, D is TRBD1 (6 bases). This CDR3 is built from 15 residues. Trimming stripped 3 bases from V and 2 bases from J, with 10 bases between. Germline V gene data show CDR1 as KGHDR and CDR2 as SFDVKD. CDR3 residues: CATSDAQGAYNEQFF. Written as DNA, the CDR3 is TGTGCCACCAGTGATGCACAGGGTGCCTACAATGAGCAGTTCTTC.

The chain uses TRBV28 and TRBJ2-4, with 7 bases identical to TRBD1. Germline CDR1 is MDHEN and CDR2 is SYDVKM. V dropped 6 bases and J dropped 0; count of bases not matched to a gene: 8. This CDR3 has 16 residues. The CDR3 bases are TGTGCCAGCAGCTGGGGACAGCTCCTAGCCAAAAACATTCAGTACTTC. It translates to CASSWGQLLAKNIQYF. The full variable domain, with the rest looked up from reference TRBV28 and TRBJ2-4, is DVKVTQSSRYLVKRTGEKVFLECVQDMDHENMFWYRQDPGLGLRLIYFSYDVKMKEKGDIPEGYSVSREKKERFSLILESASTNQTSMYLCASSWGQLLAKNIQYFGAGTRLSVL.